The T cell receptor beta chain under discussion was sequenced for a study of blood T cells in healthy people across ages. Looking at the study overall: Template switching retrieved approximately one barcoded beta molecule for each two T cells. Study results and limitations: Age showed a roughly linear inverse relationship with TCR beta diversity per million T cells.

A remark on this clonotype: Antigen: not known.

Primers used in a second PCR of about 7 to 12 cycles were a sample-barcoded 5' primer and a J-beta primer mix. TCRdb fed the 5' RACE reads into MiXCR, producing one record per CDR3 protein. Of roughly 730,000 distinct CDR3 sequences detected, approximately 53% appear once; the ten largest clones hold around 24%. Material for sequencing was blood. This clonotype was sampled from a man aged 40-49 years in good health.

DNA for the CDR3: TGTGCCAGCAGCTACTCAACGCCCAGGGCGCCCCAGCAGTTCTTC. It yields the protein CASSYSTPRAPQQFF. This chain joins TRBV7-2 and TRBJ2-1, with D possibly TRBD1 on 5 matching bases. Trimming removed 4 bases from V and 11 bases from J, with 21 bases in between. This CDR3 has 15 residues. Germline-derived CDR1 and CDR2 are SGHTA and FQGNSA.